This TCR beta chain came from a study of vaccination and CD4 T cells after COVID-19. As concerns this clonotype: Its antigen is unknown.

The CDR3 contains 14 residues. Germline CDR1 is GTSNPN and CDR2 is SVGIG (reference sequence). V was clipped by 1 base and J by 7 bases, with 16 bases between them. The treatment was: roughly 11-day PBMC culture with coronavirus spike peptide pools or control peptides (ViraFEST assay). Sequencing of the DNA from cultured CD4+ T cells was carried out with the Oncomine TCR Beta short-read assay. Each CDR3 protein is one row after TCRdb ran MiXCR on the PCR reads. The sample contains about 18,000 distinct CDR3 sequences, around four fifths of which appear only once. This TCR was recovered from a human donor who received a COVID-19 vaccine. Sequenced material: CD4+ T cells from blood, cultured in vitro, taken after SARS-CoV-2 vaccination. J is TRBJ1-1 and V is TRBV30; perhaps TRBD1 as D (6 bases). The CDR3 nucleotides read TGTGCCTGGAGTGGAGCAGGGGAACAGGGTGAAGCTTTCTTT. As protein: CAWSGAGEQGEAFF.